The 29 T cell receptor beta chains reported below all come from one sample, sequenced in a study of T cells in Graves' hyperthyroidism and ophthalmopathy. The TCR beta CDR3 regions underwent amplification using RNA transcripts as the source. A first-round RT-PCR of the TCR CDR3 used the HTBI primer set. From the multiplex PCR reads, TCRdb called clonotypes with MiXCR, one entry per CDR3 protein. The sample lists about 600,000 distinct CDR3 sequences; 11% to 15% were seen once. Sequenced input: blood. The source is a woman aged 18-29 years with Graves' ophthalmopathy.

In this sample, this clonotype turned up a few times. The chain joins TRBV20-1 to TRBJ1-2; possible D gene TRBD1, 5 bases. The CDR3 is made up of 14 amino acids. Germline loops: CDR1 DFQATT, CDR2 SNEGSKA (reference sequence). V lost 0 bases to trimming and J lost 4 bases, with 12 bases between them. This CDR3 is CSARDALTVYGYTF. The CDR3 DNA is TGCAGTGCTAGAGATGCGCTGACAGTCTATGGCTACACCTTC.

CDR3 sequence reads: CASSYPSVGGYTF. CDR3 DNA: TGTGCCAGCAGTTACCCCTCGGTGGGCGGCTACACCTTC. This chain joins TRBV6-2 or TRBV6-3 and TRBJ1-2; D is unclear. The CDR3 loop spans 13 amino acids. Trimming shortened V by 2 bases and J by 8 bases, and 12 bases separated the two germline ends. The germline gives CDR1 MNHEY, CDR2 SVGEGT.

This clonotype came up a few times. J is TRBJ2-1 and V is TRBV5-1, with D tentatively TRBD2 (6 bases). Looked up from germline, CDR1 is SGHRS and CDR2 is YFSETQ. V lost 0 bases, J lost 8 bases, and 15 bases lay in between. This CDR3 has 15 residues. CDR3 protein: CASSLGLAGEDEQFF. CDR3 bases: TGCGCCAGCAGCTTGGGTCTAGCCGGGGAGGATGAGCAGTTCTTC.

The chain uses TRBV4-2 and TRBJ1-1, with 9 nucleotides matching TRBD1. The J segment lost 8 bases and the V segment lost 4 bases, leaving 11 bases of the junction unmatched. The CDR3 extends over 15 amino acids. Germline-derived CDR1 and CDR2 are LGHNA and YNFKEQ. CDR3: CASSPGAQGAGEAFF. The CDR3 DNA sequence: TGTGCCAGCAGCCCCGGAGCACAGGGGGCGGGAGAAGCTTTCTTT.

This clonotype has more than one count but fewer than ten. The V gene is TRBV3-1, the J gene TRBJ2-7; no reliable D call. V lost 4 bases and J lost 2, with 12 bases in between. CDR3 size: 14 residues. Germline V gene sequence: CDR1 LGHDT, CDR2 YNNKEL (reference sequence). The CDR3 coding sequence is TGTGCCAGCAGCCGTTTCTTGGAAACCTACGAGCAGTACTTC. Residues: CASSRFLETYEQYF.

CDR3: CASSPRQGPLTYNEQFF. The CDR3 DNA follows: TGTGCCAGTAGTCCCCGACAGGGGCCCCTTACTTACAATGAGCAGTTCTTC. The rearrangement uses TRBV19 and TRBJ2-1, with 8 bases that match TRBD1. Unmatched junction bases numbered 13, after V lost 5 bases and J lost 4 bases. The CDR3 covers 17 residues. Germline assignment: CDR1 LNHDA and CDR2 SQIVND (reference sequence). Complete variable domain (other parts from reference TRBV19 and TRBJ2-1): DGGITQSPKYLFRKEGQNVTLSCEQNLNHDAMYWYRQDPGQGLRLIYYSQIVNDFQKGDIAEGYSVSREKKESFPLTVTSAQKNPTAFYLCASSPRQGPLTYNEQFFGPGTRLTVL.

The chain recombines TRBV18 with TRBJ2-1, with 8 bases aligning to TRBD1. The germline V gene has CDR1 KGHSH and CDR2 LQKENI. The CDR3 covers 18 residues. V was pared by 2 bases and J by 4 bases, with 13 bases of the junction left unmatched. CDR3 sequence: CASSPNPGGASVYNEQFF. In nucleotides, the CDR3 is TGTGCCAGCTCACCAAACCCAGGGGGCGCGAGTGTTTACAATGAGCAGTTCTTC.

The rearrangement links TRBV4-1 to TRBJ1-2, with D unresolved. The CDR3 has 15 residues. V was clipped by 0 bases and J by 4 bases, with 12 bases between them. Per the germline V gene, CDR1 is MGHRA and CDR2 is YSYEKL. CDR3 nucleotides: TGCGCCAGCAGCCAAGAACCCGGACGGTTCTATGGCTACACCTTC. Amino acids: CASSQEPGRFYGYTF.

This clonotype was seen many times. Here the CDR3 reads CASSTRAYEQYF. CDR3 nucleotides: TGTGCCAGCAGTACCAGGGCCTACGAGCAGTACTTC. The V call is TRBV28, the J call TRBJ2-7, with D possibly matching TRBD1 (5 bases). This CDR3 contains 12 residues. Germline V CDR1 and CDR2: MDHEN, SYDVKM. Trimming shortened V by 5 bases and J by 2 bases, and 7 bases separated the two germline ends.

This clonotype was counted many times. The J gene is TRBJ1-5, the V gene TRBV7-8, with D tentatively TRBD1 (5 bases). This CDR3 has 15 residues. The V end was cut by 4 bases, the J end by 0 bases, with 10 bases between. Per germline, CDR1 SGHVS and CDR2 FQNEAQ. The CDR3: CASSSPGGSNQPQHF. The CDR3 region has the DNA TGTGCCAGCAGCTCTCCCGGGGGTAGCAATCAGCCCCAGCATTTT.

This chain connects TRBV7-2 to TRBJ2-3, with TRBD2 identical over 7 bases. CDR1 and CDR2 from the germline V gene are SGHTA and FQGNSA. Losses at the gene ends were 5 bases for V and 5 bases for J; bases not matched to a gene: 13. This CDR3 is 16 amino acids long. The CDR3 DNA reads as TGTGCCAGCAGCCACCTTCTTAGCGGGCTGGGAGATACGCAGTATTTT. Its translation: CASSHLLSGLGDTQYF.

The sample holds a few counts of this clonotype. The rearrangement uses TRBV18 and TRBJ2-7; 9 positions match TRBD1. The CDR3 extends over 15 amino acids. The germline gives CDR1 KGHSH, CDR2 LQKENI. The junction had 12 bases not matched to a gene; V was cut back by 7 bases and J by 5 bases. CDR3 bases: TGTGCCAGCTTACCGCTAGGGACAGGGAGACACGAGCAGTACTTC. Translation gives CASLPLGTGRHEQYF.

Many counts were recorded for this clonotype. The J gene is TRBJ2-7, the V gene TRBV27; 7 bases agree with TRBD2. Looked up from germline, CDR1 is MNHEY and CDR2 is SMNVEV (reference sequence). The CDR3 is 17 amino acids. The V and J ends lost 0 bases and 1 base, in that order; junction bases with no gene match: 9. This chain's CDR3 is CASSLSRSGGISYEQYF. The CDR3, as DNA: TGTGCCAGCAGTTTATCGCGCTCCGGGGGGATTTCCTACGAGCAGTACTTC.

In this sample, this clonotype turned up many times. In DNA form, the CDR3 reads TGCAGTGCTAGAGCGGCTAGCGGGAGTTTCACAGATACGCAGTATTTT. Its protein is CSARAASGSFTDTQYF. The J gene is TRBJ2-3, the V gene TRBV20-1, with 10 nucleotides matching TRBD2. Germline V gene data show CDR1 as DFQATT and CDR2 as SNEGSKA (reference sequence). The junction had 6 bases not matched to a gene; V was cut back by 1 base and J by 2 bases. The CDR3 length is 16 residues.

The table lists this clonotype with many counts. DNA for the CDR3: TGCGCCAGCAGCCCTGGGCCCAATCAGCCCCAGCATTTT. As protein: CASSPGPNQPQHF. The gene calls are TRBV5-1 and TRBJ1-5, with D unclear. Germline CDR1 reads SGHRS; CDR2 reads YFSETQ. The CDR3 has 13 amino acids. Between the trimmed V and J ends, which lost 4 bases and 3 bases, there was a span of 8 bases. Complete variable domain (other parts from reference TRBV5-1 and TRBJ1-5): KAGVTQTPRYLIKTRGQQVTLSCSPISGHRSVSWYQQTPGQGLQFLFEYFSETQRNKGNFPGRFSGRQFSNSRSEMNVSTLELGDSALYLCASSPGPNQPQHFGDGTRLSIL.

The chain joins TRBV7-8 to TRBJ1-5; 8 positions match TRBD1. J was trimmed by 0 bases and V by 8 bases; bases with no gene match: 15. Germline CDR1 is SGHVS and CDR2 is FQNEAQ. The CDR3 is made up of 18 amino acids. The CDR3 loop reads CASSPRAGGDLSNQPQHF. As DNA, the CDR3 is TGTGCCAGCTCACCACGGGCAGGGGGCGATCTTAGCAATCAGCCCCAGCATTTT.

This clonotype was seen more than once but under ten times. The rearrangement uses TRBV19 and TRBJ2-7; D call uncertain. V was trimmed by 8 bases and J by 2 bases, leaving 16 bases between them. CDR3 length: 14 amino acids. Germline values: CDR1 LNHDA, CDR2 SQIVND (reference sequence). The CDR3 region is CASSYQLGPYEQYF. The CDR3 DNA reads as TGTGCCAGTTCTTACCAGTTGGGTCCCTACGAGCAGTACTTC.

The chain is built from TRBV9 and TRBJ1-1, with D unclear. Germline V CDR1 and CDR2: SGDLS, YYNGEE. V was shortened by 0 bases and J by 3 bases, with 9 bases between the two germline ends. The length of the CDR3 is 14 residues. CDR3 sequence reads: CASSVAMGDTEAFF. Written as DNA, the CDR3 is TGTGCCAGCAGCGTAGCCATGGGAGACACTGAAGCTTTCTTT. Full variable domain (outside the CDR3, taken from reference TRBV9 and TRBJ1-1): DSGVTQTPKHLITATGQRVTLRCSPRSGDLSVYWYQQSLDQGLQFLIQYYNGEERAKGNILERFSAQQFPDLHSELNLSSLELGDSALYFCASSVAMGDTEAFFGQGTRLTVV.

This clonotype came up many times. DNA for the CDR3: TGTGCCAGCAGCCAATCCACGGTGGTGGTGGCTGAAGCTTTCTTT. As protein: CASSQSTVVVAEAFF. The V gene is TRBV3-1, the J gene TRBJ1-1, with no clear D. The length of the CDR3 is 15 residues. Trimming pared 2 bases from V and 6 bases from J, leaving 16 bases between. Germline CDR1 reads LGHDT; CDR2 reads YNNKEL (reference sequence).

This clonotype was counted many times. V gene TRBV7-2 combines with J gene TRBJ2-3; D remains ambiguous. This CDR3 comprises 16 residues. Germline values: CDR1 SGHTA, CDR2 FQGNSA. Trimming took off 0 bases at V and 0 bases at J, with 10 bases between the two ends. CDR3 nucleotide sequence: TGTGCCAGCAGCTTAGCAGTTTCCCCTAGCACAGATACGCAGTATTTT. It encodes CASSLAVSPSTDTQYF. The complete variable domain, with remaining parts taken from reference TRBV7-2 and TRBJ2-3, reads GAGVSQSPSNKVTEKGKDVELRCDPISGHTALYWYRQSLGQGLEFLIYFQGNSAPDKSGLPSDRFSAERTGGSVSTLTIQRTQQEDSAVYLCASSLAVSPSTDTQYFGPGTRLTVL.

This clonotype was observed a handful of times. This may stem from a read error, because a much larger clone lies one nucleotide away. The chain has TRBV4-1 and TRBJ2-7; 9 bases agree with TRBD1. Germline lookup yields CDR1 MGHRA and CDR2 YSYEKL. The CDR3 covers 14 residues. Trimming at V came to 1 base and at J to 3 bases, leaving 1 base not matched to a gene. The CDR3 DNA sequence: TGCGCCAGCAGCCAAGTGGACAGGGGCTACGAGCAGTACTTC. Protein product: CASSQVDRGYEQYF.

This clonotype was detected ten times or more. The chain combines TRBV20-1 with TRBJ1-2; D gene uncertain. This CDR3 region has 12 residues. The ends were cut back, 4 bases at V and 8 bases at J, with 14 bases in the middle. Germline V gene sequence: CDR1 DFQATT, CDR2 SNEGSKA (reference sequence). The CDR3 is CSAILVIRGYTF. The CDR3 coding sequence is TGCAGTGCTATCCTGGTAATCAGAGGCTACACCTTC.

This clonotype was observed many times. The chain links TRBV5-1 to TRBJ2-2; D is undetermined. The length of the CDR3 is 15 residues. Looked up from germline, CDR1 is SGHRS and CDR2 is YFSETQ. V lost 6 bases to trimming and J lost 0 bases, with 12 bases between them. Here the CDR3 reads CASTTDGTNTGELFF. CDR3 nucleotide sequence: TGCGCCAGCACCACGGACGGTACGAACACCGGGGAGCTGTTTTTT. The variable domain in full, completed from reference TRBV5-1 and TRBJ2-2, reads KAGVTQTPRYLIKTRGQQVTLSCSPISGHRSVSWYQQTPGQGLQFLFEYFSETQRNKGNFPGRFSGRQFSNSRSEMNVSTLELGDSALYLCASTTDGTNTGELFFGEGSRLTVL.

This clonotype was observed many times. The rearrangement uses TRBV3-1 and TRBJ1-5; no clear D. The CDR3 has 13 amino acids. With 1 base removed from V and 4 bases from J, the gap between germline ends came to 5 bases. CDR1 LGHDT and CDR2 YNNKEL come from the germline V gene (reference sequence). Here the CDR3 DNA reads TGTGCCAGCAGCCAAGGGTGGAATCAGCCCCAGCATTTT. Protein: CASSQGWNQPQHF.

The V and J genes are TRBV9 and TRBJ2-3; weak D call: TRBD2 (5 bases). The CDR3 has 16 residues. V lost 2 bases, J lost 1 base, and 14 bases lay in between. CDR1 is SGDLS, CDR2 YYNGEE, per germline. The CDR3 DNA is TGTGCCAGCAGCGTTGGAGCGGAGAAGGGCACAGATACGCAGTATTTT. This translates into CASSVGAEKGTDTQYF.

This clonotype was observed a handful of times. V is TRBV12-3 or TRBV12-4 and J is TRBJ2-7; D is unresolved. The V end was cut by 3 bases, the J end by 5 bases, with 14 bases between. This CDR3 spans 14 amino acids. Here the CDR3 reads CASSFTSLSDEQYF. The CDR3 coding sequence is TGTGCCAGCAGTTTTACCAGTTTAAGTGACGAGCAGTACTTC.

The chain employs TRBV5-1 and TRBJ2-3; perhaps TRBD2 as D (5 bases). V lost 6 bases, J lost 4 bases, and 6 bases lay in between. CDR3 length: 11 residues. CDR1 is SGHRS and CDR2 is YFSETQ in the germline V gene. The CDR3 DNA follows: TGCGCCAGCATGGAGGCAGATACGCAGTATTTT. Amino acids: CASMEADTQYF. The full variable domain, completed using reference TRBV5-1 and TRBJ2-3, is KAGVTQTPRYLIKTRGQQVTLSCSPISGHRSVSWYQQTPGQGLQFLFEYFSETQRNKGNFPGRFSGRQFSNSRSEMNVSTLELGDSALYLCASMEADTQYFGPGTRLTVL.

This clonotype was counted many times. The chain couples TRBV10-3 to TRBJ2-5; possible D gene TRBD2, 6 bases. Germline lookup yields CDR1 ENHRY and CDR2 SYGVKD. The CDR3 is 13 residues long. The germline V and J ends were trimmed by 6 bases and 1 base, with 9 bases remaining between them. This CDR3 is CAIRRDSQETQYF. DNA of the CDR3: TGTGCCATCAGACGGGACTCCCAAGAGACCCAGTACTTC.

This clonotype was seen at least ten times. The CDR3 protein is CASSQGLSDTQYF. The DNA for the CDR3 is TGTGCCAGCAGCCAGGGTTTATCAGATACGCAGTATTTT. The rearrangement uses TRBV11-2 and TRBJ2-3; maybe TRBD1 (5 bases). V gave up 5 bases and J gave up 4 bases, with 10 bases separating them. Per the germline V gene, CDR1 is SGHAT and CDR2 is FQNNGV. The CDR3 loop spans 13 amino acids.